The 10 T cell receptor beta chains presented below share a single source sample, sequenced in a study of shared clonotypes between healthy human individuals. The table came from immunoSEQ multiplex PCR; TCRdb's copy has only in-frame clones and leaves some out. The table lists around 480,000 clones, nearly 80% of them singletons. Sequenced sample: PBMCs. The source of these receptors is a woman aged 35 to 49 in good health. Some clones in this sample may be carry-over from other donors' samples.

The rearrangement links TRBV9 to TRBJ2-7, with D unclear. Trimming took 0 bases from V and 2 from J, leaving 6 bases between them. The germline V gene has CDR1 SGDLS and CDR2 YYNGEE. This CDR3 has 13 residues. The CDR3 is CASSVDITYEQYF. CDR3 sequence (DNA): TGTGCCAGCAGCGTAGACATTACCTACGAGCAGTACTTC.

The V and J genes are TRBV10-3 and TRBJ1-4; D uncertain. The CDR3 runs 14 residues. Germline V lookup: CDR1 ENHRY, CDR2 SYGVKD. Trimming took off 3 bases at V and 4 bases at J, with 9 bases between the two ends. The CDR3 coding sequence is TGTGCCATCAGTGACCCAGGCCGTAATGAAAAACTGTTTTTT. It encodes CAISDPGRNEKLFF.

V gene TRBV5-4 combines with J gene TRBJ2-5, with unresolved D. The CDR3 covers 13 residues. Germline CDR1 reads SGHNT; CDR2 reads YYREEE (reference sequence). V shed 0 bases and J shed 2 bases, with 5 bases lying between them. The CDR3 is CASSLGSQETQYF. DNA for the CDR3: TGTGCCAGCAGCTTGGGATCTCAAGAGACCCAGTACTTC. Using reference TRBV5-4 and TRBJ2-5 for the parts outside the CDR3, the full variable domain is ETGVTQSPTHLIKTRGQQVTLRCSSQSGHNTVSWYQQALGQGPQFIFQYYREEENGRGNFPPRFSGLQFPNYSSELNVNALELDDSALYLCASSLGSQETQYFGPGTRLLVL.

The chain carries TRBV7-2 and TRBJ2-2, with 11 positions matching TRBD2. The CDR3 has 17 amino acids. Unmatched junction bases numbered 4, after V lost 2 bases and J lost 2 bases. Germline-derived CDR1 and CDR2 are SGHTA and FQGNSA. This CDR3 reads CASSLLSGRGNTGELFF. In nucleotides, the CDR3 is TGTGCCAGCAGCTTACTTAGCGGGAGGGGAAACACCGGGGAGCTGTTTTTT.

The genes are TRBV18 and TRBJ1-1, with a weak D call TRBD1 (5 bases). The germline V gene encodes CDR1 KGHSH and CDR2 LQKENI. The CDR3 has 15 amino acids. Trimming took 2 bases from V and 1 from J, leaving 11 bases between them. This CDR3 is CASSPSRTGNTEAFF. DNA for the CDR3: TGTGCCAGCTCACCATCCCGTACAGGGAACACTGAAGCTTTCTTT.

This chain links TRBV7-9 with TRBJ2-5; D uncertain. The V end was cut by 2 bases, the J end by 2 bases, with 9 bases between. The CDR3 has 14 amino acids. CDR1 and CDR2 from the germline V gene are SEHNR and FQNEAQ (reference sequence). CDR3 bases: TGTGCCAGCAGCTTACGAGTACGGCAAGAGACCCAGTACTTC. As protein: CASSLRVRQETQYF. Looking up the rest from reference TRBV7-9 and TRBJ2-5 gives the full variable domain: DTGVSQNPRHKITKRGQNVTFRCDPISEHNRLYWYRQTLGQGPEFLTYFQNEAQLEKSRLLSDRFSAERPKGSFSTLEIQRTEQGDSAMYLCASSLRVRQETQYFGPGTRLLVL.

This chain uses TRBV9 with TRBJ2-1; TRBD2 might be the D (6 bases). This CDR3 comprises 16 residues. Germline V gives CDR1 SGDLS, CDR2 YYNGEE. The V end was cut by 3 bases, the J end by 1 base, with 14 bases between. Here the CDR3 reads CASSARSGGSYNEQFF. CDR3 nucleotides: TGTGCCAGCAGCGCAAGGAGCGGAGGGTCCTACAATGAGCAGTTCTTC.

Only a few counts were recorded for this clone. The chain carries TRBV6-5 and TRBJ2-5; possibly TRBD1 for D (5 bases). V gave up 0 bases and J gave up 5 bases, with 13 bases separating them. The CDR3 is 15 amino acids. CDR1 and CDR2 from the germline V gene are MNHEY and SVGAGI. As DNA, the CDR3 is TGTGCCAGCAGTTACTCCGGAACAGGCCGGGAGACCCAGTACTTC. Its protein product is CASSYSGTGRETQYF.

The chain is built from TRBV27 and TRBJ2-1; TRBD1 is a possible D gene (5 bases). The CDR3 length is 16 residues. V shed 6 bases and J shed 0 bases, with 15 bases lying between them. Germline V gene sequence: CDR1 MNHEY, CDR2 SMNVEV (reference sequence). The CDR3 loop is CASRTGRGSSYNEQFF. CDR3 bases: TGTGCCAGCAGAACCGGTAGGGGTAGCTCCTACAATGAGCAGTTCTTC.

The J gene is TRBJ1-5, the V gene TRBV19, with 10 positions matching TRBD1. The CDR3 loop spans 15 amino acids. Germline assignment: CDR1 LNHDA and CDR2 SQIVND (reference sequence). V shed 6 bases and J 5 bases; nucleotides not matched to a gene: 7. CDR3 residues: CASRLDRGGYQPQHF. The CDR3 DNA reads as TGTGCCAGTAGGCTGGACAGGGGGGGCTATCAGCCCCAGCATTTT.